The text below deals with one T cell receptor (beta chain). This CDR3 comprises 14 residues. Germline loops: CDR1 MDHEN, CDR2 SYDVKM. Trimming left V 5 bases short and J 7 bases short, with 17 bases between. These data originate in a study of T cell changes during pregnancy in multiple sclerosis. Produced via immunoSEQ multiplex PCR; TCRdb's table is partial and in-frame only. Of 78,000 or so clones listed, 75% to 95% are singletons. This specimen consisted of CD4+ T cells from peripheral blood mononuclear cells, obtained before pregnancy. This clonotype was obtained from a female donor with multiple sclerosis, enrolled in a pregnancy study. The rearrangement joins TRBV28 to TRBJ2-5; tentative D call: TRBD2 (5 bases). CDR3 loop: CASSPVATYRTQYF. Written as DNA, the CDR3 is TGTGCCAGCAGTCCCGTAGCGACATACAGGACCCAGTACTTC.